The clone carrying this T cell receptor beta chain came up a few times. The target antigen is unknown. Treatment: oral pan-JAK inhibitor, 5-10 mg twice daily. Both peripheral blood and punch biopsies of lesional scalp skin were obtained from patients who had alopecia areata. This CDR3 has 16 amino acids. The V end was cut by 0 bases, the J end by 2 bases, with 13 bases between. Germline V gene sequence: CDR1 PRHDT, CDR2 FYEKMQ (reference sequence). Isolated RNA was reverse transcribed into cDNA used as the sequencing template. Generated by immunoSEQ multiplex PCR, the TCRdb table keeps only in-frame clones and is missing some. The data show about 150,000 clones, with 54% seen just once and approximately 15% held by the top ten. The data stem from a study of CD8+ T cells in alopecia areata. Study results and caveats: Resident alphabeta T-cell populations of normal skin are likewise subject to sequencing in scalp samples.

This TCR was sampled from a human donor with alopecia areata. The sequenced sample was CD8+ T cells sorted from blood, obtained at week 4, from a patient treated with tofacitinib. The rearrangement uses TRBV13 and TRBJ1-2; D not certain. CDR3 residues: CASSLGRMIGNYGYTF. For the CDR3, the DNA is TGTGCCAGCAGCTTAGGCCGAATGATAGGGAACTATGGCTACACCTTC.